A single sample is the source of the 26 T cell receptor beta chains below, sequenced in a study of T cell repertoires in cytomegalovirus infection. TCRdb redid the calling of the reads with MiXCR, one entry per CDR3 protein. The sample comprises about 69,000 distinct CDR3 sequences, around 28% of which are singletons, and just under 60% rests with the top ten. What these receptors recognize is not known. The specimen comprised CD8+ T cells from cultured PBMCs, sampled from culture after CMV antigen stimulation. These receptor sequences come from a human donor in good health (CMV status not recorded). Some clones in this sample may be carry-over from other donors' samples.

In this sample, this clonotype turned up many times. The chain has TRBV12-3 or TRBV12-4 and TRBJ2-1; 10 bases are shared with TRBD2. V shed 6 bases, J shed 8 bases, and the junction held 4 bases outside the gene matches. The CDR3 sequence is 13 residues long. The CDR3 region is CASRVLAGDEQFF. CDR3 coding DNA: TGTGCCAGCAGGGTTCTAGCGGGGGATGAGCAGTTCTTC.

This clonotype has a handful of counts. CDR3 sequence: CASIVQGITEAFF. Here the CDR3 DNA reads TGTGCCAGCATAGTACAAGGGATCACTGAAGCTTTCTTT. J is TRBJ1-1 and V is TRBV2; unclear D gene. V lost 7 bases, J lost 4 bases, and 13 bases lay in between. Germline values: CDR1 SNHLY, CDR2 FYNNEI. The CDR3 sequence is 13 residues long.

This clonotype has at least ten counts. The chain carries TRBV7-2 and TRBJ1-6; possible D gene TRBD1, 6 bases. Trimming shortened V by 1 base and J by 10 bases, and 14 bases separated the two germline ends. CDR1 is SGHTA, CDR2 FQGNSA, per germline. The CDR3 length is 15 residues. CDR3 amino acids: CASSLGGGGNSPLHF. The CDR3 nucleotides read TGTGCCAGCAGCTTAGGGGGAGGGGGTAACTCACCCCTCCACTTT. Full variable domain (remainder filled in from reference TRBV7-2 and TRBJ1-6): GAGVSQSPSNKVTEKGKDVELRCDPISGHTALYWYRQSLGQGLEFLIYFQGNSAPDKSGLPSDRFSAERTGGSVSTLTIQRTQQEDSAVYLCASSLGGGGNSPLHFGNGTRLTVT.

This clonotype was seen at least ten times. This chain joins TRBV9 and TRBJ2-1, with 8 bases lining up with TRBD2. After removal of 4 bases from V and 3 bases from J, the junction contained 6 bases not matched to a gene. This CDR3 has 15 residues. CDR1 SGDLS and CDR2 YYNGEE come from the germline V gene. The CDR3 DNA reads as TGTGCCAGCAGCCCTAAACTAGCGGACTACAATGAGCAGTTCTTC. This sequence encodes CASSPKLADYNEQFF.

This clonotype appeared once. The CDR3 sequence is CASSSPGGALGGETQYF. CDR3 coding DNA: TGTGCCAGCAGCTCCCCCGGGGGGGCCTTAGGAGGAGAGACCCAGTACTTC. The chain combines TRBV11-2 with TRBJ2-5, with TRBD2 matching 8 bases. Germline V lookup: CDR1 SGHAT, CDR2 FQNNGV. Trimming removed 4 bases from V and 4 bases from J; junction bases left unmatched: 14. This CDR3 has 17 amino acids. Full variable domain (rest looked up from reference TRBV11-2 and TRBJ2-5): EAGVAQSPRYKIIEKRQSVAFWCNPISGHATLYWYQQILGQGPKLLIQFQNNGVVDDSQLPKDRFSAERLKGVDSTLKIQPAKLEDSAVYLCASSSPGGALGGETQYFGPGTRLLVL.

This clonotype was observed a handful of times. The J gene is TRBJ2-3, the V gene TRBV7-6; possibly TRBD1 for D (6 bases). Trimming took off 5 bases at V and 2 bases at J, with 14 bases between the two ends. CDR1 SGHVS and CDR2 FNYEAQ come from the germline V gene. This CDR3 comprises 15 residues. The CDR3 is CASSQRTDFTDTQYF. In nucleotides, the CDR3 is TGTGCCAGCAGCCAACGGACAGACTTCACAGATACGCAGTATTTT.

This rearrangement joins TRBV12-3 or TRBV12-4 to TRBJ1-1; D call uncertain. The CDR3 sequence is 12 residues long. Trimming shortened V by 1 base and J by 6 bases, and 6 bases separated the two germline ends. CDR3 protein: CASSLGAPEAFF. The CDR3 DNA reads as TGTGCCAGCAGTTTAGGCGCCCCTGAAGCTTTCTTT.

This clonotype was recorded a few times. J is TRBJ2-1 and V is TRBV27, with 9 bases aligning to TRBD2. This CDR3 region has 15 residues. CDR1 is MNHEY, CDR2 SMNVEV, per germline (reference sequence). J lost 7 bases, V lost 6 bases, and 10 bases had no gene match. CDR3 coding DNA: TGTGCCAGCAGACACCAAGCGGGAGGCCAGAATGAGCAGTTCTTC. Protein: CASRHQAGGQNEQFF.

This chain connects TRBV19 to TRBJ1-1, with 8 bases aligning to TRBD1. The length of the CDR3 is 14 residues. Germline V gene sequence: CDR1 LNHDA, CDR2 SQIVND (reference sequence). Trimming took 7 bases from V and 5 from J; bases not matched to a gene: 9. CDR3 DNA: TGTGCCAGTATTCCGGACAGGGCTGAGACTGAAGCTTTCTTT. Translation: CASIPDRAETEAFF.

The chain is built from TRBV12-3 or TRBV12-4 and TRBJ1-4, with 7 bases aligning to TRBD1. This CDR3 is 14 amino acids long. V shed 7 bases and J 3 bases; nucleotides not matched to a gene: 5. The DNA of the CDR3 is TGTGCCAGCACCTCCGGGACAGCTAATGAAAAACTGTTTTTT. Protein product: CASTSGTANEKLFF.

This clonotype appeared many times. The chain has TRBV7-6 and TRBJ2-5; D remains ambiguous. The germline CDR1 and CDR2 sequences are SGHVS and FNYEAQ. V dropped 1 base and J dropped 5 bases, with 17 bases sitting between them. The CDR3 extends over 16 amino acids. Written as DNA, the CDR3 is TGTGCCAGCAGCTTAGAGGTGGCCCCCCTTGGGGAGACCCAGTACTTC. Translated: CASSLEVAPLGETQYF.

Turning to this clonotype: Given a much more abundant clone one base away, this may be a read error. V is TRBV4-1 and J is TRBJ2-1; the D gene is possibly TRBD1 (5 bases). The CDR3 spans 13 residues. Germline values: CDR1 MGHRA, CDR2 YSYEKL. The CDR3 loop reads CASNQGAEFEQFF. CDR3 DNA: TGCGCCAGCAACCAAGGGGCAGAGTTTGAGCAGTTCTTC.

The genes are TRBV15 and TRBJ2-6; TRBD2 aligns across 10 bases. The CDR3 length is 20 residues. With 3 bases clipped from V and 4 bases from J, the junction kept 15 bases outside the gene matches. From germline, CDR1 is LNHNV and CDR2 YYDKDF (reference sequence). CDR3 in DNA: TGTGCCACCAGCAGTCGGTTGGGGCTAGCGGGAGTGAAAGGGGCCAACGTCCTGACTTTC. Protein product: CATSSRLGLAGVKGANVLTF.

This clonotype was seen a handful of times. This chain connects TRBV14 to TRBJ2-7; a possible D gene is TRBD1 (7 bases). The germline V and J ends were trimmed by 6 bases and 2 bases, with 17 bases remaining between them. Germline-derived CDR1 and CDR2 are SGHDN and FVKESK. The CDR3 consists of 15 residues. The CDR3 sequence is CASRGGTVRPYEQYF. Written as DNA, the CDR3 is TGTGCCAGCAGAGGAGGGACAGTTAGACCCTACGAGCAGTACTTC.

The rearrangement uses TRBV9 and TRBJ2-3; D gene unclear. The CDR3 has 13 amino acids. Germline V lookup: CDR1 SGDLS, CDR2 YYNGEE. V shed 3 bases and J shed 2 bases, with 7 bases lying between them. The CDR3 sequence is CASSALITDTQYF. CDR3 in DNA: TGTGCCAGCAGCGCTTTGATCACAGATACGCAGTATTTT.

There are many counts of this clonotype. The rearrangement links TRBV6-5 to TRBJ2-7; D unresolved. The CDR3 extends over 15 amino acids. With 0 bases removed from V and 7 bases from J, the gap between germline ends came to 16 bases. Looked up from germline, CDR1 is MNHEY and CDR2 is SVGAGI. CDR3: CASSYSTRTALEQYF. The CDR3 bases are TGTGCCAGCAGTTACTCGACCAGGACGGCCCTTGAGCAGTACTTC.

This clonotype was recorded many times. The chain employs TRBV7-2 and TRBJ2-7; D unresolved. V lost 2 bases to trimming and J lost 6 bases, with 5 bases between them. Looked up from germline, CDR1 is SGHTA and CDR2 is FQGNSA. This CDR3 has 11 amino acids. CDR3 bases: TGTGCCAGCAGCTTATTCGGCGAGCAGTACTTC. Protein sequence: CASSLFGEQYF.

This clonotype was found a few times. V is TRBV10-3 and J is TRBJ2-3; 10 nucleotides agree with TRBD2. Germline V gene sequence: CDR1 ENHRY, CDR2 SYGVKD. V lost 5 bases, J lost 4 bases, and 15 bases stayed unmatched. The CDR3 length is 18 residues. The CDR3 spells CAISSPEGLADGADTQYF. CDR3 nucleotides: TGTGCCATCAGTTCGCCCGAAGGACTAGCGGATGGGGCAGATACGCAGTATTTT.

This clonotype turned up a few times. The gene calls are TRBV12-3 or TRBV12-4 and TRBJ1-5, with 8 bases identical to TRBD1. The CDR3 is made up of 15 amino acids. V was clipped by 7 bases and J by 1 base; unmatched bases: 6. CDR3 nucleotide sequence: TGTGCCAGCACCTCCCAGGGGGCCAGCAATCAGCCCCAGCATTTT. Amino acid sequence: CASTSQGASNQPQHF.

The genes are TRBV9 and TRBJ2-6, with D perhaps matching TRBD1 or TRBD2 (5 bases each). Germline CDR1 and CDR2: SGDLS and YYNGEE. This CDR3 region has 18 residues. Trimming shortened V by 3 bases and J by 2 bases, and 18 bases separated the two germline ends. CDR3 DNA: TGTGCCAGCAGCGCCTCCGGGACGGCCAGAGCTGGGGCCAACGTCCTGACTTTC. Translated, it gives CASSASGTARAGANVLTF.

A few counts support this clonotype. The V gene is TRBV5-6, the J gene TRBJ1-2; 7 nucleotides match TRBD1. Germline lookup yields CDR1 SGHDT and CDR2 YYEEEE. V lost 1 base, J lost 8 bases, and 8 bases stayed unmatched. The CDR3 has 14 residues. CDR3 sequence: CASSLNRGISGYTF. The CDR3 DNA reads TGTGCCAGCAGCTTGAACAGGGGAATTAGCGGCTACACCTTC.

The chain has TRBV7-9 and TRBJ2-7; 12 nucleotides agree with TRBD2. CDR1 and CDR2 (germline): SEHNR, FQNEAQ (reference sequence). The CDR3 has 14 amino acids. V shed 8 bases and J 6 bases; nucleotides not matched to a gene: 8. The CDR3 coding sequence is TGTGCCAGCGGCAGACTAGCGGGAGAGGGCGAGCAGTACTTC. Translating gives CASGRLAGEGEQYF.

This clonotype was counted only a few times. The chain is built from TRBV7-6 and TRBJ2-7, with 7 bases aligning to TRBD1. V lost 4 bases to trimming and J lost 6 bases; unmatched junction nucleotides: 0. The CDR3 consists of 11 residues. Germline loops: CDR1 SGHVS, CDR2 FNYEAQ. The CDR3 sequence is CASSSGGEQYF. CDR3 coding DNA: TGTGCCAGCAGCTCAGGGGGCGAGCAGTACTTC.

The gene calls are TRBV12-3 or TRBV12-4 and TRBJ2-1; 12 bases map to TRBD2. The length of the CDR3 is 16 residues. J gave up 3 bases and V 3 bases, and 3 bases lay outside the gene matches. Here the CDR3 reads CASSFTSGGHYNEQFF. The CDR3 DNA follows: TGTGCCAGCAGTTTCACTAGCGGGGGGCACTACAATGAGCAGTTCTTC.

The CDR3 sequence: CASSQDLSYEQYF. The CDR3 region has the DNA TGCGCCAGCAGCCAAGATCTGTCCTACGAGCAGTACTTC. This sequence joins TRBV4-3 and TRBJ2-7; no reliable D call. Germline assignment: CDR1 LGHNA and CDR2 YSLEER. Deletions cut 0 bases from V and 1 base from J, with 4 bases between. The CDR3 length is 13 residues.

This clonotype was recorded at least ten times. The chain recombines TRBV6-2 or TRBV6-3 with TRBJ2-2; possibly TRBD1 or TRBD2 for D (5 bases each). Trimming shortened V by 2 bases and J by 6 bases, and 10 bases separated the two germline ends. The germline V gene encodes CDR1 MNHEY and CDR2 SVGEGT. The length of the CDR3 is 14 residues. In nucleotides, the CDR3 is TGTGCCAGCAGTTACCGGGACGGCTCCGGGGAGCTGTTTTTT. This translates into CASSYRDGSGELFF.